Below, 31 T cell receptor beta chains from the same sample are listed, as sequenced in a study of human T cells and chemical hapten exposure. TCRdb processed the RACE reads anew with MiXCR; each CDR3 protein has one entry. Among 350,000 to 400,000 distinct CDR3 sequences listed, around 6% were seen once. Time point: patch test 2, 6 weeks after DPC sensitization. Treatment reported: therapeutic diphenylcyclopropenone sensitization with weekly scalp DPC. The source was whole blood, collected in connection with sensitization to the hapten diphenylcyclopropenone (DPC). The source is a woman in her late teens or twenties with alopecia areata. Some clones in this sample may be carry-over from other donors' samples.

V is TRBV6-5 and J is TRBJ2-5; 8 bases line up with TRBD2. Trimming took 4 bases from V and 2 from J; bases not matched to a gene: 6. From germline, CDR1 is MNHEY and CDR2 SVGAGI. This CDR3 region has 15 residues. CDR3 amino acids: CASSFDVAGQETQYF. The CDR3, as DNA: TGTGCCAGCAGTTTCGACGTAGCGGGGCAAGAGACCCAGTACTTC.

This clonotype was counted ten times or more. The V and J genes are TRBV18 and TRBJ1-1, with 8 bases matching TRBD1. V lost 3 bases, J lost 1 base, and 4 bases stayed unmatched. The CDR3 totals 15 residues. Germline V CDR1 and CDR2: KGHSH, LQKENI. The CDR3: CASSPRTGTNTEAFF. Written as DNA, the CDR3 is TGTGCCAGCTCACCGCGGACAGGGACGAACACTGAAGCTTTCTTT.

As regards this clonotype: Since a much larger clone is just one base distant, this may be a read error. The chain links TRBV7-2 to TRBJ1-2; D is perhaps TRBD1 (6 bases). This CDR3 region has 14 residues. The germline V gene has CDR1 SGHTA and CDR2 FQGNSA. The CDR3 loop is CASTPGEGGYSYTF. CDR3 nucleotides: TGTGCCAGCACCCCCGGGGAGGGGGGCTATAGCTACACCTTC. The complete variable domain, with remaining parts taken from reference TRBV7-2 and TRBJ1-2, reads GAGVSQSPSNKVTEKGKDVELRCDPISGHTALYWYRQSLGQGLEFLIYFQGNSAPDKSGLPSDRFSAERTGGSVSTLTIQRTQQEDSAVYLCASTPGEGGYSYTFGSGTRLTVV.

This clonotype has ten or more counts. J is TRBJ1-2 and V is TRBV18, with 11 positions matching TRBD1. CDR1 KGHSH and CDR2 LQKENI come from the germline V gene. V lost 2 bases, J lost 8 bases, and 22 bases stayed unmatched. The CDR3 loop spans 20 amino acids. CDR3 loop: CASSPFDPDISGQGARGYTF. In nucleotides, the CDR3 is TGTGCCAGCTCACCATTCGATCCCGATATAAGCGGACAGGGGGCGCGAGGCTACACCTTC.

V gene TRBV6-1 combines with J gene TRBJ1-2; 7 bases line up with TRBD1. V trimming: 7 bases; J trimming: 0 bases; junction bases outside the gene matches: 14. CDR3 length: 17 residues. The germline V gene encodes CDR1 MNHNS and CDR2 SASEGT. For the CDR3, the DNA is TGTGCCAGCATAGCCGGGTGGACAGGCCTAACTAACTATGGCTACACCTTC. Translating it yields CASIAGWTGLTNYGYTF.

This clonotype came up a few times. V usage is TRBV10-3 and J usage is TRBJ2-5; perhaps TRBD1 as D (5 bases). With 10 bases removed from V and 2 bases from J, the gap between germline ends came to 11 bases. Germline CDR1 reads ENHRY; CDR2 reads SYGVKD. This CDR3 is built from 12 residues. CDR3 in DNA: TGTGCCACCCAGGGTACTCAAGAGACCCAGTACTTC. Translating gives CATQGTQETQYF.

This clonotype was recorded many times. The V and J genes are TRBV7-2 and TRBJ2-4, with 8 bases fitting TRBD1. Trimming took 5 bases from V and 2 from J; bases not matched to a gene: 2. The CDR3 loop spans 14 amino acids. Per the germline V gene, CDR1 is SGHTA and CDR2 is FQGNSA. DNA for the CDR3: TGTGCCAGCAGCCAGGGGGCGACCAAAAACATTCAGTACTTC. Its translation is CASSQGATKNIQYF.

The V call is TRBV11-1, the J call TRBJ2-3, with a possible D match to TRBD2 (5 bases). There are 14 residues in the CDR3. V shed 4 bases and J shed 6 bases, with 14 bases lying between them. The germline V gene encodes CDR1 SGHAT and CDR2 FQDESV (reference sequence). In DNA, the CDR3 is TGTGCCAGCAGCTCCCCCAGTCCGGGGGATACGCAGTATTTT. It codes for CASSSPSPGDTQYF.

This clonotype appeared many times. The V call is TRBV18, the J call TRBJ1-5, with D possibly matching TRBD1 (5 bases). Trimming removed 5 bases from V and 3 bases from J, with 11 bases in between. Germline V lookup: CDR1 KGHSH, CDR2 LQKENI. This CDR3 is built from 14 residues. DNA for the CDR3: TGTGCCAGCTCAGACCCAGGGACCAATCAGCCCCAGCATTTT. As protein: CASSDPGTNQPQHF.

A few counts support this clonotype. V gene TRBV6-2 or TRBV6-3 combines with J gene TRBJ2-7; perhaps TRBD1 as D (6 bases). The CDR3 contains 13 residues. The germline gives CDR1 MNHEY, CDR2 SVGEGT. V was cut by 5 bases and J by 2 bases, with 10 bases left in between. CDR3 nucleotides: TGTGCCAGCAGTCGGACAGTGGCCTACGAGCAGTACTTC. Translation: CASSRTVAYEQYF.

A few counts support this clonotype. The chain combines TRBV7-2 with TRBJ1-5; TRBD1 aligns across 7 bases. The CDR3 totals 15 residues. V shed 4 bases and J 3 bases; nucleotides not matched to a gene: 6. Germline V CDR1 and CDR2: SGHTA, FQGNSA. CDR3 DNA sequence: TGTGCCAGCAGCTCACGGACAGGCGTCAATCAGCCCCAGCATTTT. Protein: CASSSRTGVNQPQHF. The full variable domain, rest sourced from reference TRBV7-2 and TRBJ1-5, is GAGVSQSPSNKVTEKGKDVELRCDPISGHTALYWYRQSLGQGLEFLIYFQGNSAPDKSGLPSDRFSAERTGGSVSTLTIQRTQQEDSAVYLCASSSRTGVNQPQHFGDGTRLSIL.

This clonotype was seen at least ten times. J is TRBJ1-6 and V is TRBV12-3 or TRBV12-4; 9 bases fit TRBD1. Trimming took 5 bases from V and 5 from J; bases not matched to a gene: 4. The CDR3 is made up of 15 amino acids. The DNA for the CDR3 is TGTGCCAGCAGTCAGGGACAGGGCGATAATTCACCCCTCCACTTT. Residues: CASSQGQGDNSPLHF.

The chain carries TRBV4-3 and TRBJ2-5; D perhaps matches TRBD1 (6 bases). The CDR3 runs to 15 residues. V was pared by 3 bases and J by 4 bases, with 15 bases between. Germline assignment: CDR1 LGHNA and CDR2 YSLEER. CDR3 nucleotides: TGCGCCAGCAGCCAGGGAGCAGACAGGAGAGAGACCCAGTACTTC. As protein: CASSQGADRRETQYF.

This chain links TRBV7-3 with TRBJ2-6; D is perhaps TRBD1 or TRBD2 (5 bases each). The CDR3 is made up of 22 amino acids. The V gene lost 1 base and the J gene lost 0 bases, with 25 bases spanning the gap. Germline V CDR1 and CDR2: SGHTA, FQGTGA. CDR3: CASSLRPTLGPPQNSGANVLTF. The CDR3 DNA reads as TGTGCCAGCAGCTTAAGACCTACCTTGGGACCGCCACAAAACTCTGGGGCCAACGTCCTGACTTTC.

This clonotype was counted many times. The gene calls are TRBV2 and TRBJ2-1; 10 nucleotides line up with TRBD1. In germline, CDR1 is SNHLY, CDR2 FYNNEI. CDR3 length: 15 residues. J lost 7 bases, V lost 6 bases, and 9 bases had no gene match. The CDR3 DNA follows: TGTGCCAGCAGGTCGGGACAGGGGATTATGAATGAGCAGTTCTTC. This codes for CASRSGQGIMNEQFF.

This clonotype was observed at least ten times. This chain joins TRBV7-9 and TRBJ1-5; TRBD1 agrees at 8 bases. The CDR3 loop spans 16 amino acids. CDR1 is SEHNR, CDR2 FQNEAQ, per germline (reference sequence). Trimming took 5 bases from V and 5 from J; bases not matched to a gene: 11. The CDR3 region has the DNA TGTGCCAGCAGCCGTTTACAGGGGGGAGTTGATCAGCCCCAGCATTTT. This sequence encodes CASSRLQGGVDQPQHF.

Many counts were recorded for this clonotype. The chain recombines TRBV5-1 with TRBJ1-6, with 9 nucleotides matching TRBD1. J gave up 6 bases and V 3 bases, and 4 bases lay outside the gene matches. The CDR3 is 15 amino acids. Germline loops: CDR1 SGHRS, CDR2 YFSETQ. CDR3: CASSSPGQGNSPLHF. For the CDR3, the DNA is TGCGCCAGCAGCTCGCCGGGACAGGGTAATTCACCCCTCCACTTT.

The rearrangement links TRBV3-1 to TRBJ1-3; TRBD1 matches 7 bases. The CDR3 is 15 residues long. With V trimmed by 4 bases and J by 4 bases, 7 bases remained unmatched. Looked up from germline, CDR1 is LGHDT and CDR2 is YNNKEL (reference sequence). CDR3 protein: CASSRTGERGNTIYF. In DNA, the CDR3 is TGTGCCAGCAGCCGAACAGGGGAGCGAGGAAACACCATATATTTT.

The table lists this clonotype with many counts. The chain employs TRBV15 and TRBJ2-3, with D maybe TRBD1 (6 bases). This CDR3 comprises 18 residues. Germline V gives CDR1 LNHNV, CDR2 YYDKDF (reference sequence). Trimming left V 5 bases short and J 2 bases short, with 23 bases between. CDR3 loop: CATSRGRQALPDTDTQYF. Here the CDR3 DNA reads TGTGCCACCAGCCGAGGGCGACAGGCCCTACCCGACACAGATACGCAGTATTTT.

This clonotype was seen many times. The J gene is TRBJ1-6, the V gene TRBV20-1; perhaps TRBD1 as D (6 bases). Per the germline V gene, CDR1 is DFQATT and CDR2 is SNEGSKA (reference sequence). V gave up 7 bases and J gave up 4 bases, with 11 bases separating them. The CDR3 runs to 13 residues. This CDR3 is CSVLDSYNSPLHF. The CDR3 DNA sequence: TGCAGTGTTTTGGACAGTTATAATTCACCCCTCCACTTT.

The chain employs TRBV18 and TRBJ2-7; no clear D gene. CDR1 is KGHSH and CDR2 is LQKENI in the germline V gene. The CDR3 contains 13 residues. Trimming cost V 3 bases and J 2 bases, with 8 bases left between them. CDR3 protein: CASSPFQTYEQYF. CDR3 sequence (DNA): TGTGCCAGCTCACCCTTCCAAACCTACGAGCAGTACTTC.

This clonotype occurred a few times. V gene TRBV12-3 or TRBV12-4 combines with J gene TRBJ1-5; possible D gene TRBD1, 6 bases. Trimming left V 6 bases short and J 5 bases short, with 23 bases between. The CDR3 extends over 17 amino acids. The CDR3 coding sequence is TGTGCCAGCAGATTTTCGGGGACACCCGATTTATATCAGCCCCAGCATTTT. Encoded protein: CASRFSGTPDLYQPQHF.

This clonotype has more than one count but fewer than ten. This rearrangement joins TRBV12-3 or TRBV12-4 to TRBJ2-5; D possibly matches TRBD1 or TRBD2 (5 bases each). Trimming stripped 3 bases from V and 1 base from J, with 15 bases between. The CDR3 is made up of 16 amino acids. The CDR3 region is CASSFMGPDFQETQYF. In DNA form, the CDR3 reads TGTGCCAGCAGTTTCATGGGACCCGATTTCCAAGAGACCCAGTACTTC.

This clonotype came up once. This rearrangement joins TRBV14 to TRBJ2-3; D is possibly TRBD2 (5 bases). The CDR3 covers 14 residues. CDR1 SGHDN and CDR2 FVKESK come from the germline V gene. V lost 5 bases and J lost 3, with 12 bases in between. This CDR3 reads CASSYRGITDTQYF. In nucleotides, the CDR3 is TGTGCCAGCAGCTATCGGGGTATAACAGATACGCAGTATTTT.

This clonotype was observed a handful of times. This sequence joins TRBV6-1 and TRBJ2-7; D not certain. Deletions cut 8 bases from V and 2 bases from J, with 10 bases between. There are 12 residues in the CDR3. Germline CDR1 is MNHNS and CDR2 is SASEGT. CDR3 sequence: CASPGSAYEQYF. The CDR3 nucleotides read TGTGCCAGCCCTGGTTCTGCCTACGAGCAGTACTTC.

The J gene is TRBJ2-2, the V gene TRBV20-1; D is perhaps TRBD1 or TRBD2 (6 bases each). The germline V and J ends were trimmed by 0 bases and 10 bases, with 21 bases remaining between them. Germline CDR1 DFQATT, CDR2 SNEGSKA (reference sequence). The CDR3 totals 16 residues. The CDR3, as DNA: TGCAGTGCTAGAGATACACATCCTGGGGGGCCCCCGGAGCTGTTTTTT. Translated, it gives CSARDTHPGGPPELFF.

There are many counts of this clonotype. The gene calls are TRBV18 and TRBJ1-2, with TRBD1 as a possible D gene (5 bases). Germline V CDR1 and CDR2: KGHSH, LQKENI. The V end lost 2 bases, the J end lost 1 base, and 14 bases lay between the germline ends. The CDR3 spans 16 residues. The CDR3 region is CASSPSPGLRNYGYTF. CDR3 nucleotide sequence: TGTGCCAGCTCACCATCCCCGGGGCTCCGTAACTATGGCTACACCTTC. Full variable domain (missing parts from reference TRBV18 and TRBJ1-2): NAGVMQNPRHLVRRRGQEARLRCSPMKGHSHVYWYRQLPEEGLKFMVYLQKENIIDESGMPKERFSAEFPKEGPSILRIQQVVRGDSAAYFCASSPSPGLRNYGYTFGSGTRLTVV.

This clonotype was seen more than once but under ten times. The V call is TRBV3-1, the J call TRBJ1-1, with TRBD1 as a possible D gene (5 bases). V shed 4 bases and J shed 6 bases, with 18 bases lying between them. The CDR3 covers 15 residues. Germline V gene data show CDR1 as LGHDT and CDR2 as YNNKEL (reference sequence). The chain's CDR3 is CASSPRRGGDAEAFF. Written as DNA, the CDR3 is TGTGCCAGCAGCCCCCGCCGGGGAGGGGACGCTGAAGCTTTCTTT.

This clonotype was seen repeatedly, ten times or more. The rearrangement links TRBV3-1 to TRBJ1-2; D perhaps matches TRBD1 (5 bases). CDR1 and CDR2 (germline): LGHDT, YNNKEL (reference sequence). The CDR3 runs to 14 residues. Trimming pared 1 base from V and 3 bases from J, leaving 9 bases between. DNA of the CDR3: TGTGCCAGCAGCCAAGGTCGCAGGGACTATGGCTACACCTTC. This gives the protein CASSQGRRDYGYTF.

This clonotype was detected many times. This rearrangement joins TRBV7-8 to TRBJ1-2; D not resolved. The germline CDR1 and CDR2 sequences are SGHVS and FQNEAQ. The CDR3 is 13 residues long. Deletions cut 1 base from V and 7 bases from J, with 10 bases between. CDR3 sequence (DNA): TGTGCCAGCAGCTTAGGAGGGATCGGTGGCTACACCTTC. It is translated as CASSLGGIGGYTF.

The chain combines TRBV2 with TRBJ2-5; tentatively, D is TRBD1 (6 bases). This CDR3 contains 11 residues. Between the trimmed V and J ends, which lost 6 bases and 7 bases, there was a span of 9 bases. Germline CDR1 and CDR2: SNHLY and FYNNEI. The CDR3 DNA reads as TGTGCCAGCAGACAGGGCGGGACCCAGTACTTC. This sequence encodes CASRQGGTQYF.